Listed here is a single T cell receptor beta chain. Its antigen is unknown. This record belongs to a study of identical twins. The study's findings and limits: Donors were not followed over many years; analysis was cross-sectional. Among out-of-frame alpha sequences shared by twins, low generation probability occurred in excess.

TCRdb called the 5' RACE reads again in MiXCR, with one record for every CDR3 protein. The data hold 1.5 million or so distinct CDR3 sequences, with about 32% observed a single time. The clonotype comes from a newborn girl in good health. Material: cord blood.

The DNA of the CDR3 is TGTGCCAGCAGTGATCGGGGGGTCTCCTATAATTCACCCCTCCACTTT. Translation: CASSDRGVSYNSPLHF. The J gene is TRBJ1-6, the V gene TRBV2; D might be TRBD1 (5 bases). The germline CDR1 and CDR2 sequences are SNHLY and FYNNEI. V was clipped by 3 bases and J by 0 bases, with 9 bases between them. This CDR3 has 16 amino acids.